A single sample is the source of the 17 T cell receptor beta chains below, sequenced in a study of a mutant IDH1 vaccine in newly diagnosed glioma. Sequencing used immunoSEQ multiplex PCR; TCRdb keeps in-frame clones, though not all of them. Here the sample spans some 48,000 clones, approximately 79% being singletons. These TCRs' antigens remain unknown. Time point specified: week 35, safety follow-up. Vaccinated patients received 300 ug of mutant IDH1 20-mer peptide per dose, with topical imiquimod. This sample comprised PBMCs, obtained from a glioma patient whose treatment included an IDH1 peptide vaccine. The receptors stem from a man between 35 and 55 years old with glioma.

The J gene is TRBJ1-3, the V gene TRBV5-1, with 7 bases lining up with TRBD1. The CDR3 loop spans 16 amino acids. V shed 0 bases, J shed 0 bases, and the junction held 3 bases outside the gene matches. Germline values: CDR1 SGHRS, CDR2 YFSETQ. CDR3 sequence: CASSLGQGGSGNTIYF. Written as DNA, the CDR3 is TGCGCCAGCAGCTTGGGACAGGGAGGCTCTGGAAACACCATATATTTT.

The CDR3 DNA sequence: TGCAGCGTTGCCGTCGGGACAGGGGGCCATGAGCAGTTCTTC. Amino acid sequence: CSVAVGTGGHEQFF. The J gene is TRBJ2-1, the V gene TRBV29-1; TRBD1 agrees at 12 bases. V shed 4 bases and J 8 bases; nucleotides not matched to a gene: 6. Germline-derived CDR1 and CDR2 are SQVTM and ANQGSEA. This CDR3 is built from 14 residues.

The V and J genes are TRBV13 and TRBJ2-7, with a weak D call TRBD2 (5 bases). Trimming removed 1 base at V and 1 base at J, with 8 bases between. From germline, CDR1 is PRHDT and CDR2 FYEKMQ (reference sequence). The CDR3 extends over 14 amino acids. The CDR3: CASSLVGESYEQYF. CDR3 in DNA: TGTGCCAGCAGCTTAGTCGGGGAATCCTACGAGCAGTACTTC. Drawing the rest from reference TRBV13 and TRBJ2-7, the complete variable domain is AAGVIQSPRHLIKEKRETATLKCYPIPRHDTVYWYQQGPGQDPQFLISFYEKMQSDKGSIPDRFSAQQFSDYHSELNMSSLELGDSALYFCASSLVGESYEQYFGPGTRLTVT.

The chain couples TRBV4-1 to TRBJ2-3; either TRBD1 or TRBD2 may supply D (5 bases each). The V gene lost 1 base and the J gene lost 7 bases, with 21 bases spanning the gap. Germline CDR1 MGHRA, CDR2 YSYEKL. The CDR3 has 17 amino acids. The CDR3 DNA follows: TGCGCCAGCAGCCAAGTTCTACGGGGCCCCCTTTTACATACGCAGTATTTT. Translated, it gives CASSQVLRGPLLHTQYF.

The CDR3: CASSLADPYYGYTF. In nucleotides, the CDR3 is TGTGCCAGCAGCTTAGCAGACCCTTACTATGGCTACACCTTC. J is TRBJ1-2 and V is TRBV7-8; no firm D call. Germline V gene data show CDR1 as SGHVS and CDR2 as FQNEAQ. The germline V and J ends were trimmed by 0 bases and 3 bases, with 8 bases remaining between them. This CDR3 contains 14 residues.

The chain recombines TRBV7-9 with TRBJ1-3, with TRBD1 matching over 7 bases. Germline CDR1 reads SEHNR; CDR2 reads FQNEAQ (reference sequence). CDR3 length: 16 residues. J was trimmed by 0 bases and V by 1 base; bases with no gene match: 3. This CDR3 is CASSLDGTVSGNTIYF. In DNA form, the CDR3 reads TGTGCCAGCAGCTTAGACGGGACAGTCTCTGGAAACACCATATATTTT.

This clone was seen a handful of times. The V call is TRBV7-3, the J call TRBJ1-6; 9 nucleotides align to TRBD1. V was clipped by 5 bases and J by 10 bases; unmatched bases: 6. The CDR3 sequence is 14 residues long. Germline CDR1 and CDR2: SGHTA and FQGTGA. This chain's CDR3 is CASSIQGADSPLHF. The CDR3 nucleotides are TGTGCCAGCAGCATACAGGGGGCGGACTCACCCCTCCACTTT.

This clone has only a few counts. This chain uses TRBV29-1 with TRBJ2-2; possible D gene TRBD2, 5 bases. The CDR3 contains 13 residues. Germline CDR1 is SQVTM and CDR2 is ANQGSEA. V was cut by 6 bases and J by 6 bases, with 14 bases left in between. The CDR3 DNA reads TGCAGCGTCTCTGAGAGGGCGCCCGGGGAGCTGTTTTTT. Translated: CSVSERAPGELFF.

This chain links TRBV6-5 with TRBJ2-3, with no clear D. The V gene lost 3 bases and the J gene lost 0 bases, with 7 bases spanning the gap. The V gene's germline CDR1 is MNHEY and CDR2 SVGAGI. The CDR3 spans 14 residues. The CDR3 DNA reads TGTGCCAGCAGTTATACAGCTAGCACAGATACGCAGTATTTT. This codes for CASSYTASTDTQYF.

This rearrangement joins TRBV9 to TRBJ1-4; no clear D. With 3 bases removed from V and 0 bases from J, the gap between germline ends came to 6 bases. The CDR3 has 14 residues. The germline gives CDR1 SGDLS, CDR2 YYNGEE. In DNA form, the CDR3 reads TGTGCCAGCAGCGCGACTGCAACTAATGAAAAACTGTTTTTT. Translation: CASSATATNEKLFF. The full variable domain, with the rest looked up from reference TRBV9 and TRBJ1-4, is DSGVTQTPKHLITATGQRVTLRCSPRSGDLSVYWYQQSLDQGLQFLIQYYNGEERAKGNILERFSAQQFPDLHSELNLSSLELGDSALYFCASSATATNEKLFFGSGTQLSVL.

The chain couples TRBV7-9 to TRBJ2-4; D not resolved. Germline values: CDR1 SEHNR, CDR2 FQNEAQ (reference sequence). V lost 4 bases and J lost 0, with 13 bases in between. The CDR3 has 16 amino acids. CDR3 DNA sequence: TGTGCCAGCAGCTATACGGGTGCCCTAGCCAAAAACATTCAGTACTTC. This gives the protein CASSYTGALAKNIQYF.

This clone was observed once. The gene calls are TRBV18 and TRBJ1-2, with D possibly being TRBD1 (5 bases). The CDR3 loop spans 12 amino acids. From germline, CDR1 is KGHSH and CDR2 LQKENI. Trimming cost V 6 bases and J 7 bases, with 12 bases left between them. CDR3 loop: CASSPDSSGYTF. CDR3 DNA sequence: TGTGCCAGCTCCCCAGACAGTTCTGGCTACACCTTC.

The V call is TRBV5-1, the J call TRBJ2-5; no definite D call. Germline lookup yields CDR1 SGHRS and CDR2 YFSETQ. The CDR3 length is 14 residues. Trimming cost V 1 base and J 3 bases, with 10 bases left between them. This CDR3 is CASSLSPGEETQYF. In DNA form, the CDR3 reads TGCGCCAGCAGCTTGTCCCCTGGGGAAGAGACCCAGTACTTC.

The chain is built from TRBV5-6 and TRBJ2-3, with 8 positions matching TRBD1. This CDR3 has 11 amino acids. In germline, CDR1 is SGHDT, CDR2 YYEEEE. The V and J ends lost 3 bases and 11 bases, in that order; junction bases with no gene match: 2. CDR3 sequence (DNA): TGTGCCAGCAGCTCCGGACAGGGGCAGTATTTT. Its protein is CASSSGQGQYF.

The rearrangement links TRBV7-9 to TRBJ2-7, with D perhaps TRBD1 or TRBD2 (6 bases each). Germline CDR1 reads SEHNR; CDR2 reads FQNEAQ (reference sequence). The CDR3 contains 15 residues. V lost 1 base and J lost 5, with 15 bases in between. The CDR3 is CASSLGGAAKDEQYF. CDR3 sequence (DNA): TGTGCCAGCAGCTTAGGGGGGGCCGCGAAGGACGAGCAGTACTTC.

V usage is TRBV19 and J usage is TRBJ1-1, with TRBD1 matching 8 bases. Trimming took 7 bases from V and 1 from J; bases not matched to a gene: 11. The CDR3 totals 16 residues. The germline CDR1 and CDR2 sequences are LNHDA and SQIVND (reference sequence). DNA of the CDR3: TGTGCCAGTACCCGACAGGGGTTGGGCGGGAACACTGAAGCTTTCTTT. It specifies CASTRQGLGGNTEAFF.

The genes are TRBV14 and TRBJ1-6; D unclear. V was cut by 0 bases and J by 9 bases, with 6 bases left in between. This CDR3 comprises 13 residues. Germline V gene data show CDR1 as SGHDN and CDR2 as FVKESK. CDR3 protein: CASSQDTVSPLHF. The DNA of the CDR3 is TGTGCCAGCAGCCAAGATACGGTTTCACCCCTCCACTTT.